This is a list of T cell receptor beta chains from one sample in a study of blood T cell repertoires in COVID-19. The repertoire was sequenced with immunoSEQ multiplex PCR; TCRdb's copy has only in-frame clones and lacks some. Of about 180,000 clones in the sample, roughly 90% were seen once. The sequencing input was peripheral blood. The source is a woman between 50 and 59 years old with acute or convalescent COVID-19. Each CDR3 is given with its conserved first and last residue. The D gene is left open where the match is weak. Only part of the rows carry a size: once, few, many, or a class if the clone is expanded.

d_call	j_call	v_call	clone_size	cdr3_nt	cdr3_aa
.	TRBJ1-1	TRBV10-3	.	TGTGCCATCAGTGAGTCGGTGGGGAGGGGGACTGAAGCTTTCTTT	CAISESVGRGTEAFF
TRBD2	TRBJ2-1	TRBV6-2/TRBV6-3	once	TGTGCCAGCAGTTACGGGACTAGCGGGGTCCATTGGTCGCAGTTCTTC	CASSYGTSGVHWSQFF
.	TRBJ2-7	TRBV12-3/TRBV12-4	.	TGTGCCAGCAGTTCCTTCCTGGGGGGCGAGCAGTACTTC	CASSSFLGGEQYF
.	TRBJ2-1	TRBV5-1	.	TGCGCCAGCAGCTTGGTGGGAGGCCAGAGCTCCTACAATGAGCAGTTCTTC	CASSLVGGQSSYNEQFF
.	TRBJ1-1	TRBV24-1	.	TGTGCCACCCGTACGGGGGGGGGAATGAACACTGAAGCTTTCTTT	CATRTGGGMNTEAFF
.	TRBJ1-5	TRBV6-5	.	TGTGCCAGCACCTCGCCGGGTAGCAATCAGCCCCAGCATTTT	CASTSPGSNQPQHF
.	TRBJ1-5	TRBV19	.	TGTGCCAGTAGTATCAAGCCAGGGTTCGGTCAGCCCCAGCATTTT	CASSIKPGFGQPQHF
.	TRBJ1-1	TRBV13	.	TGTGCCAGCAGCTTAACCCAGCAGGACACTGAAGCTTTCTTT	CASSLTQQDTEAFF
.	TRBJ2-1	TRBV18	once	TGTGCCAGCTCACCCCTCAGTTTATCCTACAATGAGCAGTTCTTC	CASSPLSLSYNEQFF
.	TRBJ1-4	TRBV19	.	TGTGCCAGTTCGGACACGAGCGAAGAAAAACTGTTTTTT	CASSDTSEEKLFF
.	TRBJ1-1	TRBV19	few	TGTGCCAGTAGTATTGAGGAGAACACTGAAGCTTTCTTT	CASSIEENTEAFF
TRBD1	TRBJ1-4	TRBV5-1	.	TGCGCCAGCAGCTTGGGACAGGGGGCTGCTAATGAAAAACTGTTTTTT	CASSLGQGAANEKLFF
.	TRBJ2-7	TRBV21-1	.	TGTGCCAGCAGCAAGCGGGGACAGGGATCCTACGAGCAGTACTTC	CASSKRGQGSYEQYF
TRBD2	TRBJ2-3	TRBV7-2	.	TGTGCCAGCAGCACCCGGGCTAGCGGGGGGCCACGAGATACGCAGTATTTT	CASSTRASGGPRDTQYF
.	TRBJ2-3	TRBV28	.	TGTGCCAGCAGCCCCCTTCCAACAGGGCTGCAGTATTTT	CASSPLPTGLQYF
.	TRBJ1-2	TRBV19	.	TGTGCCAGTAGTGTAACCAGGGTTGGTGGCTACACCTTC	CASSVTRVGGYTF
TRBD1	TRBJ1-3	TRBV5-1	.	TGCGCCAGCAGCTTGGTCGGACAGGGCTCTGGAAACACCATATATTTT	CASSLVGQGSGNTIYF
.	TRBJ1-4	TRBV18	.	TGTGCCAGCTCACCAATGTGGAGACCTAATGAAAAACTGTTTTTT	CASSPMWRPNEKLFF
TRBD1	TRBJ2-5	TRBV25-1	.	TGTGCCAGCACTCGACAGGGGAGGCAAGAGACCCAGTACTTC	CASTRQGRQETQYF
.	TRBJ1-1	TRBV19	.	TGTGCCAGTACCCTGGAACAGGCCAGCACTGAAGCTTTCTTT	CASTLEQASTEAFF
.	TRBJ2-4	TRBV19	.	TGTGCCAGTAGTATAGATAGGACCGGGAGCGGAATAAACTTC	CASSIDRTGSGINF
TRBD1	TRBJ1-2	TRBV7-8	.	TGTGCCAGCAGCCCAAACCCCGGACAGGGGCCCTACACCTTC	CASSPNPGQGPYTF
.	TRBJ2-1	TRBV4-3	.	TGCGCCAGCAGCCAAGTTCAGGGGCATTCCTCCTACAATGAGCAGTTCTTC	CASSQVQGHSSYNEQFF
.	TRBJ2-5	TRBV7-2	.	TGTGCCAGCAGAGGGGAAGAGACCCAGTACTTC	CASRGEETQYF
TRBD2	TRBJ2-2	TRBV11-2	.	TGTGCCAGCAGCTCCGAGGGGCGGGGGAGGACCGGGGAGCTGTTTTTT	CASSSEGRGRTGELFF
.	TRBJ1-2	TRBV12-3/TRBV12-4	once	TGTGCCAGCAGTTTTGCCAGGGCCTATGGCTACACCTTC	CASSFARAYGYTF
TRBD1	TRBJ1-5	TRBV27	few	TGTGCCAGCAGTTCAGGAACAGGGGCCAATCAGCCCCAGCATTTT	CASSSGTGANQPQHF
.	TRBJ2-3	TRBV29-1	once	TGCAGCGCCACGAGGACAAGGACAGATACGCAGTATTTT	CSATRTRTDTQYF
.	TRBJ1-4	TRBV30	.	TGTGCCTGGACCCGGGGGGGGACACATGAAAAACTGTTTTTT	CAWTRGGTHEKLFF
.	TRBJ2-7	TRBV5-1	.	TGCGCCAGCAGTCTTCGACTGAACTACGAGCAGTACTTC	CASSLRLNYEQYF
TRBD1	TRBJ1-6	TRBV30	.	TGTGCCTGGAGCGGACAGGGATCGACTCATTCACCCCTCCACTTT	CAWSGQGSTHSPLHF
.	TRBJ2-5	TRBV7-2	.	TGTGCCAGCAGCTTAGGTTCCGGGGGGCTTATCTTGGAGACCCAGTACTTC	CASSLGSGGLILETQYF
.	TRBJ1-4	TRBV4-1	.	TGCGCCAGCAGCCCCTCCCAGTCGACAGCAATTGAACTGTTTTTT	CASSPSQSTAIELFF
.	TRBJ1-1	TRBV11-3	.	TGTGCCAGTAGATCGGGCACTGAAGCTTTCTTT	CASRSGTEAFF
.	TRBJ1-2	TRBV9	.	TGTGCCAGCAGCTTTACAGGGTTTGGCTACACCTTC	CASSFTGFGYTF
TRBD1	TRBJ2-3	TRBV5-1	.	TGCGCCAGCAGCACCGGGACAGGGCCCAATACGCAGTATTTT	CASSTGTGPNTQYF
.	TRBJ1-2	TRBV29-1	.	TGCAGCGCACAGAGGCAGACAGGCCCTCACCTCTTC	CSAQRQTGPHLF
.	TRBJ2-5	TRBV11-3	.	TGTGCCAGCAGCTTAGAGGGGGGTCTGGGGCGAGAGACCCAGTACTTC	CASSLEGGLGRETQYF
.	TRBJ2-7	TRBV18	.	TGTGCCAGCTCACCGGGGGAGGACGAGCAGTACTTC	CASSPGEDEQYF
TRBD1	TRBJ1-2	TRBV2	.	TGTGCCAGCAACGACAGGGGCGATGGCTACACCTTC	CASNDRGDGYTF
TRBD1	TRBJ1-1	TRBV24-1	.	TGTGCCACCAGTGATCCCAGACAGGGACGGGCTTTCTTT	CATSDPRQGRAFF
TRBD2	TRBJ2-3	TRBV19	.	TGTGCCAGTAGACGGGCGGGGGGCACAGATACGCAGTATTTT	CASRRAGGTDTQYF
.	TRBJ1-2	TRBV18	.	TGTGCCAGCTCACCAACCGGGACTCGGAACTATGGCTACACCTTC	CASSPTGTRNYGYTF